This entry lists 13 T cell receptor beta chains sequenced from one sample in a study of blood T cell repertoires in COVID-19. Profiling relied on immunoSEQ multiplex PCR, and the TCRdb table lists in-frame clones only, not all of them. This table holds about 200,000 clones, approximately 88% found once. The specimen was PBMCs or T cells enriched from blood (not recorded which). The receptor source for this set is a woman between 18 and 29 years old who had recovered from COVID-19.

The chain combines TRBV5-5 with TRBJ2-2; possible D gene TRBD2, 5 bases. V was cut by 4 bases and J by 5 bases, with 9 bases left in between. Germline-derived CDR1 and CDR2 are SGHKS and YYEKEE (reference sequence). This CDR3 is built from 13 residues. The CDR3 loop reads CASSPRETGELFF. The CDR3 nucleotides are TGTGCCAGCAGCCCCCGGGAAACCGGGGAGCTGTTTTTT.

This clone was seen just once. This chain connects TRBV19 to TRBJ1-2; no clear D. CDR1 LNHDA and CDR2 SQIVND come from the germline V gene (reference sequence). This CDR3 region has 16 residues. Trimming removed 3 bases from V and 6 bases from J, with 20 bases in between. The CDR3: CASSIHPYGAVDGYTF. CDR3 nucleotide sequence: TGTGCCAGTAGTATCCACCCATACGGAGCCGTGGATGGCTACACCTTC.

The V gene is TRBV27, the J gene TRBJ1-1, with a weak D call TRBD1 (6 bases). CDR1 is MNHEY and CDR2 is SMNVEV in the germline V gene (reference sequence). Trimming removed 8 bases at V and 2 bases at J, with 24 bases between. CDR3 length equals 17 residues. The CDR3 DNA follows: TGTGCCAGCCAACAAAGAATGACAGGACCTTCAAACACTGAAGCTTTCTTT. It specifies CASQQRMTGPSNTEAFF.

The chain joins TRBV7-9 to TRBJ1-3; no reliable D call. Trimming left V 3 bases short and J 0 bases short, with 9 bases between. Per the germline V gene, CDR1 is SEHNR and CDR2 is FQNEAQ (reference sequence). CDR3 length equals 15 residues. CDR3 sequence reads: CASSLEGFSGNTIYF. CDR3 DNA: TGTGCCAGCAGCTTGGAGGGATTCTCTGGAAACACCATATATTTT.

This chain joins TRBV5-6 and TRBJ2-7, with 8 positions matching TRBD1. Per germline, CDR1 SGHDT and CDR2 YYEEEE. The ends lost 4 bases at V and 3 bases at J; junction bases unmatched: 9. The CDR3 is 15 residues long. CDR3 sequence: CASSPRTGFHYEQYF. The CDR3 nucleotides are TGTGCCAGCAGCCCCCGGACAGGGTTTCACTACGAGCAGTACTTC.

The chain joins TRBV11-2 to TRBJ2-5; no reliable D call. This CDR3 has 13 residues. The germline V gene has CDR1 SGHAT and CDR2 FQNNGV. Between the trimmed V and J ends, which lost 4 bases and 4 bases, there was a span of 10 bases. CDR3 nucleotides: TGTGCCAGCAGCTCAGGTCCAGGAGAGACCCAGTACTTC. This codes for CASSSGPGETQYF.

The chain uses TRBV5-6 and TRBJ2-1, with unresolved D. The germline V and J ends were trimmed by 0 bases and 0 bases, with 4 bases remaining between them. Germline CDR1 reads SGHDT; CDR2 reads YYEEEE. The CDR3 sequence is 14 residues long. The DNA for the CDR3 is TGTGCCAGCAGCTTGGCTGTCTCCTACAATGAGCAGTTCTTC. Protein: CASSLAVSYNEQFF.

The V gene is TRBV28, the J gene TRBJ1-4, with a tentative D call TRBD1 (5 bases). Trimming pared 5 bases from V and 6 bases from J, leaving 13 bases between. Germline CDR1 and CDR2: MDHEN and SYDVKM. The CDR3 is 14 residues long. This CDR3 is CASSGGVKDEKLFF. The CDR3 bases are TGTGCCAGCAGTGGGGGGGTAAAGGATGAAAAACTGTTTTTT.

The chain has TRBV5-6 and TRBJ1-2; no definite D call. Per the germline V gene, CDR1 is SGHDT and CDR2 is YYEEEE. This CDR3 has 14 residues. V lost 4 bases to trimming and J lost 4 bases, with 14 bases between them. The CDR3 coding sequence is TGTGCCAGCAGCCTTTTGGGAGCTGGCTATGGCTACACCTTC. Its translation is CASSLLGAGYGYTF.

The rearrangement joins TRBV10-3 to TRBJ2-2; TRBD1 matches 7 bases. Germline V lookup: CDR1 ENHRY, CDR2 SYGVKD. CDR3 length: 17 residues. V gave up 5 bases and J gave up 4 bases; unmatched junction bases: 13. CDR3 sequence reads: CAISPGQQKRGTGELFF. The DNA of the CDR3 is TGTGCCATCAGTCCGGGACAGCAAAAACGTGGCACCGGGGAGCTGTTTTTT.

Comment on this clone: Other DNA sequences of this sample code for an identical CDR3. V is TRBV6-5 and J is TRBJ1-5, with 9 bases matching TRBD1. This CDR3 contains 14 residues. Germline V gene sequence: CDR1 MNHEY, CDR2 SVGAGI. Losses at the gene ends were 5 bases for V and 4 bases for J; bases not matched to a gene: 3. CDR3 nucleotides: TGTGCCAGCAGTAGTGACAGGGGGAATCAGCCCCAGCATTTT. Residues: CASSSDRGNQPQHF.

The J gene is TRBJ2-2, the V gene TRBV4-1, with 7 positions matching TRBD1. Unmatched junction bases numbered 11, after V lost 0 bases and J lost 1 base. This CDR3 is built from 19 residues. Germline loops: CDR1 MGHRA, CDR2 YSYEKL. The CDR3 loop is CASSQDGLAGGLNTGELFF. CDR3 bases: TGCGCCAGCAGCCAAGATGGGCTAGCAGGGGGTCTGAACACCGGGGAGCTGTTTTTT.

The CDR3, as DNA: TGTGCCAGCAGTGCGGGCACTGAAGCTTTCTTT. Its translation: CASSAGTEAFF. V and J are TRBV25-1 and TRBJ1-1; D remains ambiguous. Deletions cut 4 bases from V and 4 bases from J, with 4 bases between. This CDR3 is 11 amino acids long. Germline lookup yields CDR1 MGHDK and CDR2 SYGVNS.